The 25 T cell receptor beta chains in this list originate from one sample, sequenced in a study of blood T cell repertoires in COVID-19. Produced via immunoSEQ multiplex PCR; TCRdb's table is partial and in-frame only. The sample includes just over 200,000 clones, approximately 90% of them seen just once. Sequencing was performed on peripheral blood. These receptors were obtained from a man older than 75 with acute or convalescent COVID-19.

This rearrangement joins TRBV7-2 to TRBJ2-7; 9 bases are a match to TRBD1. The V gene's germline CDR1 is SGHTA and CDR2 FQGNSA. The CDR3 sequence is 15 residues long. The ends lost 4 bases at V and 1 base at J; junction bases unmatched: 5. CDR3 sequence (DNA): TGTGCCAGCAGCTCCCAACAGGGGGCATCCTACGAGCAGTACGTC. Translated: CASSSQQGASYEQYV.

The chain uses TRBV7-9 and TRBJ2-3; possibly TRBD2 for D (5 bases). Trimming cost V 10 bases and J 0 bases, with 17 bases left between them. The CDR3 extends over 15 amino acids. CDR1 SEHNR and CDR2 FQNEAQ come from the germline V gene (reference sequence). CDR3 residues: CATQEARASTDTQYF. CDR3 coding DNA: TGTGCCACCCAGGAGGCCCGTGCTAGCACAGATACGCAGTATTTT. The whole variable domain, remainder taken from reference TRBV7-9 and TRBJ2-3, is DTGVSQNPRHKITKRGQNVTFRCDPISEHNRLYWYRQTLGQGPEFLTYFQNEAQLEKSRLLSDRFSAERPKGSFSTLEIQRTEQGDSAMYLCATQEARASTDTQYFGPGTRLTVL.

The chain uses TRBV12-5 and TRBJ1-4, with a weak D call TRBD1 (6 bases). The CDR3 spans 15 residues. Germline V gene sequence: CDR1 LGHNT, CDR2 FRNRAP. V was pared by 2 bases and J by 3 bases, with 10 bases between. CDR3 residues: CASGLPAGANEKLFF. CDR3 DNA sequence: TGTGCTAGTGGTTTGCCGGCAGGGGCTAATGAAAAACTGTTTTTT.

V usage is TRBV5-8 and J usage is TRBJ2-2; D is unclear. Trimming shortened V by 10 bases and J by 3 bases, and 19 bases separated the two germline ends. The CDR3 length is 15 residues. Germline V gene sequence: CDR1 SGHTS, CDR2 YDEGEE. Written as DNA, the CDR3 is TGTGCCGGTTCGGGTCGGTCAATTTACACCGGGGAGCTGTTTTTT. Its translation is CAGSGRSIYTGELFF.

This CDR3 is CASSQGPTNYGYTF. CDR3 nucleotides: TGTGCCAGCAGCCAAGGGCCAACTAACTATGGCTACACCTTC. The chain recombines TRBV3-1 (or the pseudogene TRBV3-2) with TRBJ1-2; D gene ambiguous. V shed 1 base and J shed 0 bases, with 6 bases lying between them. This CDR3 region has 14 residues. Germline CDR1 reads LGHDT; CDR2 reads YNNKEL (reference sequence).

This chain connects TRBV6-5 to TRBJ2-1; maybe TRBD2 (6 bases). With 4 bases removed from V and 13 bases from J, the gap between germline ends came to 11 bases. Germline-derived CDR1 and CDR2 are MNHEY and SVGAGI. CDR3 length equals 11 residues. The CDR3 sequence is CASSSRLVQFF. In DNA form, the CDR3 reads TGTGCCAGCAGTTCCCGACTAGTACAGTTCTTC.

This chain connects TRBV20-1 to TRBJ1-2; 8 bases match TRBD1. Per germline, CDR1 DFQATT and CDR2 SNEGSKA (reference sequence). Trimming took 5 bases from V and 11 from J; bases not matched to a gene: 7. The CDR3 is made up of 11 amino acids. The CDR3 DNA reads TGCAGTGCTCCTGGGACAGGAGAGTACACCTTC. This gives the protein CSAPGTGEYTF.

The CDR3 is CASSLGDRGTDTQYF. CDR3 DNA: TGTGCCAGCAGCCTTGGGGACAGGGGCACAGATACGCAGTATTTT. The chain is built from TRBV3-1 (or the pseudogene TRBV3-2) and TRBJ2-3, with 9 nucleotides matching TRBD1. The CDR3 has 15 residues. The germline gives CDR1 LGHDT, CDR2 YNNKEL (reference sequence). The J segment lost 1 base and the V segment lost 4 bases, leaving 3 bases of the junction unmatched.

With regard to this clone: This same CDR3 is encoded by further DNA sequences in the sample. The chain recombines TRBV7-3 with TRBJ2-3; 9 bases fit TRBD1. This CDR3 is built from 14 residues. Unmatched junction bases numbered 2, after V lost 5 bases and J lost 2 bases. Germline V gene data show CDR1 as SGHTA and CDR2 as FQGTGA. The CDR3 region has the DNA TGTGCCAGCAGCCTACAGGGGGCCACAGATACGCAGTATTTT. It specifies CASSLQGATDTQYF.

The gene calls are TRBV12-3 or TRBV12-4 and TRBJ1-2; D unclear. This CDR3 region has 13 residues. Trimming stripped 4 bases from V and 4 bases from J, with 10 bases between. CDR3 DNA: TGTGCCAGCAGTTCGGAGGGAGTCTATGGCTACACCTTC. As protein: CASSSEGVYGYTF.

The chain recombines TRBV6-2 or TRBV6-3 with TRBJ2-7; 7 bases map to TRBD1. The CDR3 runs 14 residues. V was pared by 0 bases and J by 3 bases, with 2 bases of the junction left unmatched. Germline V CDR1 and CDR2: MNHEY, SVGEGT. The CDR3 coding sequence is TGTGCCAGCAGTTACTCGGGACAGTTCTACGAGCAGTACGTC. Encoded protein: CASSYSGQFYEQYV.

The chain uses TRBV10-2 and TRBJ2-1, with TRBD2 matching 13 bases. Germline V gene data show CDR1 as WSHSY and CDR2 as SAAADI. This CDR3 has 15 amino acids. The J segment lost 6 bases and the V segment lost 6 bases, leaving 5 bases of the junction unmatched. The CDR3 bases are TGCGCCAGCAGAGGACTAGCGGGAGCCCGCAATGAGCAGTTCTTC. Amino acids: CASRGLAGARNEQFF.

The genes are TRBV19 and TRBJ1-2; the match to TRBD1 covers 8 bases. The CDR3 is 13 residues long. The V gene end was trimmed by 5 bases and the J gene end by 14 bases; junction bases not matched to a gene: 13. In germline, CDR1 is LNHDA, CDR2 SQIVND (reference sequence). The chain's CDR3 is CASSSFQGQGLTF. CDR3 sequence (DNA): TGTGCCAGTAGTTCGTTCCAAGGACAGGGCTTAACCTTC.

The CDR3 DNA is TGTGCCAGTAGCCACGACAGTTTGAACACTGAAGCTTTCTTT. Protein: CASSHDSLNTEAFF. The V and J genes are TRBV19 and TRBJ1-1; tentative D call: TRBD1 (5 bases). Germline V gene data show CDR1 as LNHDA and CDR2 as SQIVND (reference sequence). Deletions cut 6 bases from V and 0 bases from J, with 11 bases between. The CDR3 loop spans 14 amino acids.

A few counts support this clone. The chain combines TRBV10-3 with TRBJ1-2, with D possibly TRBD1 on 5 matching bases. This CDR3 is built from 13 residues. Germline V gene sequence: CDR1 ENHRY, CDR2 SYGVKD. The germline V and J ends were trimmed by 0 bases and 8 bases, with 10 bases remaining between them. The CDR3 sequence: CAISESMTDGYTF. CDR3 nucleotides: TGTGCCATCAGTGAGTCGATGACAGACGGCTACACCTTC.

In DNA form, the CDR3 reads TGTGCCAGCAGCAGGATCTGGACAGGGCAAACACAAAACTATGGCTACACCTTC. The encoded protein is CASSRIWTGQTQNYGYTF. J is TRBJ1-2 and V is TRBV28, with TRBD1 matching over 8 bases. V lost 6 bases, J lost 2 bases, and 17 bases stayed unmatched. The CDR3 extends over 18 amino acids. Germline loops: CDR1 MDHEN, CDR2 SYDVKM.

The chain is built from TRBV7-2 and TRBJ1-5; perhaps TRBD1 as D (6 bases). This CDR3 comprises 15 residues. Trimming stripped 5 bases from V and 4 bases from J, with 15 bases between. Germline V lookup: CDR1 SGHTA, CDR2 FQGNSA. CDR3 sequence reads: CASSPTGFSNQPQHF. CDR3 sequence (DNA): TGTGCCAGCAGCCCTACAGGGTTTAGTAATCAGCCCCAGCATTTT.

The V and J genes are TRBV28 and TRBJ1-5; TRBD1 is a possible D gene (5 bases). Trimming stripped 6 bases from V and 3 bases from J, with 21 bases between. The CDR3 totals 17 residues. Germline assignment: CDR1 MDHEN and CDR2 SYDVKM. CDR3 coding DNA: TGTGCCAGCAGCTCACAACGGGGGGGTCGGTCCAATCAGCCCCAGCATTTT. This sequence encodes CASSSQRGGRSNQPQHF.

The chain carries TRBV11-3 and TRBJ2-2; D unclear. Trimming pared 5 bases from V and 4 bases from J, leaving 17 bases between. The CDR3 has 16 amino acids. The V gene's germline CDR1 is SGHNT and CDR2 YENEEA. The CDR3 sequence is CASSPGPLIGTGELFF. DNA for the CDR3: TGTGCCAGCAGCCCCGGCCCACTAATAGGCACCGGGGAGCTGTTTTTT.

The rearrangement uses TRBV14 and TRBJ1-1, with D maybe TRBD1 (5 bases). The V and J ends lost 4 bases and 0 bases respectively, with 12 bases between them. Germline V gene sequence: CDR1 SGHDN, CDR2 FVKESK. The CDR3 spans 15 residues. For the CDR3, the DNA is TGTGCCAGCAGCCCGAGGAGGGACCTGAACACTGAAGCTTTCTTT. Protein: CASSPRRDLNTEAFF.

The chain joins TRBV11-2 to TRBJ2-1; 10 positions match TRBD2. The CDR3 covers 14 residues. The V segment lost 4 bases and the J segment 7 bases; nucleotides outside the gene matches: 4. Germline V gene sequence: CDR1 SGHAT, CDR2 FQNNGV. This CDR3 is CASSSLAGRNEQFF. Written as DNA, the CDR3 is TGTGCCAGCAGCTCACTAGCGGGAAGGAATGAGCAGTTCTTC. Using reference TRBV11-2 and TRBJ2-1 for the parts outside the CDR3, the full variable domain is EAGVAQSPRYKIIEKRQSVAFWCNPISGHATLYWYQQILGQGPKLLIQFQNNGVVDDSQLPKDRFSAERLKGVDSTLKIQPAKLEDSAVYLCASSSLAGRNEQFFGPGTRLTVL.

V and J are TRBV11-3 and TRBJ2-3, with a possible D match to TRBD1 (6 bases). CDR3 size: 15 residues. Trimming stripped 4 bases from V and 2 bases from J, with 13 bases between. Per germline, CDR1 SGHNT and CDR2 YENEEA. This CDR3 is CASSSQGLNTDTQYF. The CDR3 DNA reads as TGTGCCAGCAGCTCTCAGGGGCTGAACACAGATACGCAGTATTTT.

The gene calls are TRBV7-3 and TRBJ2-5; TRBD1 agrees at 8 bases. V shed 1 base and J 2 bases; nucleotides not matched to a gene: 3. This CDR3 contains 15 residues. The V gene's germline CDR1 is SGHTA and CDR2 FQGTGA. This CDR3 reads CASSLNTGGQETQYF. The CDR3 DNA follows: TGTGCCAGCAGCTTAAACACAGGGGGTCAAGAGACCCAGTACTTC.

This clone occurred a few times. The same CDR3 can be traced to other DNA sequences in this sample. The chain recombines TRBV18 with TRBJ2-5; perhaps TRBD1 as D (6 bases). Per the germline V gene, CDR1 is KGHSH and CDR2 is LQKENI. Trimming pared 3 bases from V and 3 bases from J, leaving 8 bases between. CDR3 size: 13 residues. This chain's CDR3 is CASSPGQKETQYF. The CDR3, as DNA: TGTGCCAGCTCACCCGGACAGAAAGAGACCCAGTACTTC. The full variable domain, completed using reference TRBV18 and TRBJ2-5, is NAGVMQNPRHLVRRRGQEARLRCSPMKGHSHVYWYRQLPEEGLKFMVYLQKENIIDESGMPKERFSAEFPKEGPSILRIQQVVRGDSAAYFCASSPGQKETQYFGPGTRLLVL.

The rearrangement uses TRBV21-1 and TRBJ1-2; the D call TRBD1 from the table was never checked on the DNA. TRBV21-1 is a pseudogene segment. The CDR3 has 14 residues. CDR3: CASEILQGAYGYTF. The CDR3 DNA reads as TGTGCCAGCGAAATACTACAGGGAGCCTATGGCTACACCTTC.